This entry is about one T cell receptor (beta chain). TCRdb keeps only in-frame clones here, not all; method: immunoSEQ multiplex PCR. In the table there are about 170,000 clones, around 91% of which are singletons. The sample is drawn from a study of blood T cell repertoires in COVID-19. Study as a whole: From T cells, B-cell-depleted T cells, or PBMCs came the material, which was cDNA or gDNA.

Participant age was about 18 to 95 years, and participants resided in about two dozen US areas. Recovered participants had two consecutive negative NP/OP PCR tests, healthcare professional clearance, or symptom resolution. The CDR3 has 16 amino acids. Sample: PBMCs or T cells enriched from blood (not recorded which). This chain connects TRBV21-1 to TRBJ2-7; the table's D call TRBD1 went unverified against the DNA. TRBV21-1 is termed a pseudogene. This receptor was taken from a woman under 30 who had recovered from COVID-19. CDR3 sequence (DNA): TGTGCCAGCAGCCCGTACACCCCGGCAGGGGGATACGAGCAGTACTTC. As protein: CASSPYTPAGGYEQYF.